These 20 T cell receptor beta chains originate from one sample sequenced in a study of T-cell reconstitution after alpha-beta-depleted transplantation in children (dated by TCRdb to 2016 to 2018). Preparation of the library involved PCR. The sequencing machine was an Illumina HiSeq 2500. Molecular barcoding was employed in the preparation of TCR libraries, with unique molecular identifiers being used to normalize TCRbeta repertoire quantification. In TCRdb, the public reads were trimmed at Q25 with fastp and aligned with MiXCR, with productive beta chains retained. CDR3 protein sequences are deduplicated, and each keeps its most common genes and DNA. For this sample the table gives about 610,000 distinct CDR3 sequences, of which 8% to 11% were detected only once. The leading ten clones occupy 3.5% to 5% of the sample. Sample: PBMCs from the stem cell graft donor, taken from the stem cell graft. The receptors were sampled from a human donor who donated a stem cell graft to a child with acute myeloid leukemia.

This clonotype was picked up a small number of times. The chain is built from TRBV14 and TRBJ2-2; 8 bases are a match to TRBD2. J gave up 0 bases and V 5 bases, and 5 bases lay outside the gene matches. Germline CDR1 reads SGHDN; CDR2 reads FVKESK. There are 16 residues in the CDR3. This chain's CDR3 is CASSSRGGSNTGELFF. The CDR3 DNA follows: TGTGCCAGCAGCTCCCGGGGGGGGTCGAACACCGGGGAGCTGTTTTTT.

The V gene is TRBV11-2, the J gene TRBJ2-3; 9 positions agree with TRBD1. The V gene end was trimmed by 3 bases and the J gene end by 4 bases; junction bases not matched to a gene: 8. Per germline, CDR1 SGHAT and CDR2 FQNNGV. This CDR3 is built from 16 residues. In DNA form, the CDR3 reads TGTGCCAGCAGCTTCCTCGGGACAGGGAGAGCAGATACGCAGTATTTT. It encodes CASSFLGTGRADTQYF.

This clonotype occurred a few times. The V call is TRBV24-1, the J call TRBJ2-1; 11 bases are a match to TRBD2. Unmatched junction bases numbered 15, after V lost 9 bases and J lost 0 bases. Germline loops: CDR1 KGHDR, CDR2 SFDVKD. The CDR3 length is 19 residues. CDR3 nucleotide sequence: TGTGCCACCTTCATGCCGGGACTAGCGGAAAGCAGCTCCTACAATGAGCAGTTCTTC. Encoded protein: CATFMPGLAESSSYNEQFF.

This clonotype turned up a few times. The rearrangement links TRBV29-1 to TRBJ1-4, with D possibly being TRBD1 (5 bases). Germline values: CDR1 SQVTM, CDR2 ANQGSEA. CDR3 length equals 15 residues. V shed 7 bases and J shed 0 bases, with 15 bases lying between them. This CDR3 reads CSARGAPATNEKLFF. The CDR3 coding sequence is TGCAGCGCACGAGGGGCGCCAGCAACTAATGAAAAACTGTTTTTT.

There are a few counts of this clonotype. This rearrangement joins TRBV18 to TRBJ1-1; maybe TRBD1 (5 bases). This CDR3 has 11 residues. Between the trimmed V and J ends, which lost 6 bases and 8 bases, there was a span of 10 bases. CDR1 and CDR2 (germline): KGHSH, LQKENI. The CDR3 region has the DNA TGTGCCAGCTCCCCGAAGGGGGAAGCTTTCTTT. Translation gives CASSPKGEAFF. The whole variable domain, remainder taken from reference TRBV18 and TRBJ1-1, is NAGVMQNPRHLVRRRGQEARLRCSPMKGHSHVYWYRQLPEEGLKFMVYLQKENIIDESGMPKERFSAEFPKEGPSILRIQQVVRGDSAAYFCASSPKGEAFFGQGTRLTVV.

A few counts support this clonotype. V usage is TRBV7-2 and J usage is TRBJ2-7; the match to TRBD2 covers 10 bases. After removal of 5 bases from V and 3 bases from J, the junction contained 4 bases not matched to a gene. Looked up from germline, CDR1 is SGHTA and CDR2 is FQGNSA. The CDR3 has 14 residues. CDR3 loop: CASSPWTSGYEQYF. CDR3 in DNA: TGTGCCAGCAGCCCTTGGACTAGCGGCTACGAGCAGTACTTC.

This clonotype was seen a few times. V usage is TRBV5-1 and J usage is TRBJ1-2; 7 bases match TRBD1. Germline loops: CDR1 SGHRS, CDR2 YFSETQ. CDR3 length equals 15 residues. Unmatched junction bases numbered 10, after V lost 2 bases and J lost 6 bases. In nucleotides, the CDR3 is TGCGCCAGCAGCTTCTACCAACAGGGGACCAATGGCTACACCTTC. This gives the protein CASSFYQQGTNGYTF.

J is TRBJ1-6 and V is TRBV12-3 or TRBV12-4; D is perhaps TRBD1 (5 bases). V was trimmed by 6 bases and J by 6 bases, leaving 15 bases between them. The CDR3 sequence is 15 residues long. This chain's CDR3 is CASRLGTGGNSPLHF. CDR3 bases: TGTGCCAGCAGACTGGGGACCGGGGGTAATTCACCCCTCCACTTT.

This clonotype was detected a few times. The chain couples TRBV20-1 to TRBJ2-3, with 10 bases identical to TRBD2. Germline V lookup: CDR1 DFQATT, CDR2 SNEGSKA (reference sequence). V shed 5 bases and J 7 bases; nucleotides not matched to a gene: 6. CDR3 length: 13 amino acids. This CDR3 is CSAAPSGRNTQYF. The CDR3 DNA reads TGCAGTGCTGCCCCTAGCGGGAGAAATACGCAGTATTTT.

This clonotype occurred a few times. V gene TRBV5-1 combines with J gene TRBJ2-2; 7 nucleotides line up with TRBD1. V dropped 0 bases and J dropped 6; count of bases not matched to a gene: 11. The CDR3 totals 17 residues. Germline CDR1 is SGHRS and CDR2 is YFSETQ. CDR3 DNA sequence: TGCGCCAGCAGCTTGGCCTCCCCGACAGGGACAGCCGGGGAGCTGTTTTTT. Its protein product is CASSLASPTGTAGELFF.

This clonotype was seen more than once but under ten times. The V call is TRBV25-1, the J call TRBJ2-2; no clear D gene. Trimming removed 2 bases at V and 2 bases at J, with 9 bases between. The V gene's germline CDR1 is MGHDK and CDR2 SYGVNS. The CDR3 spans 15 residues. This CDR3 reads CASSEKAYNTGELFF. The CDR3 region has the DNA TGTGCCAGCAGTGAAAAAGCCTATAACACCGGGGAGCTGTTTTTT. The full variable domain, its missing parts supplied by reference TRBV25-1 and TRBJ2-2, is EADIYQTPRYLVIGTGKKITLECSQTMGHDKMYWYQQDPGMELHLIHYSYGVNSTEKGDLSSESTVSRIRTEHFPLTLESARPSHTSQYLCASSEKAYNTGELFFGEGSRLTVL.

There are many counts of this clonotype. The chain uses TRBV5-1 and TRBJ2-1; no clear D. CDR1 and CDR2 (germline): SGHRS, YFSETQ. The CDR3 is made up of 15 amino acids. Trimming removed 0 bases at V and 7 bases at J, with 14 bases between. This CDR3 is CASSLGPSLPNEQFF. CDR3 nucleotide sequence: TGCGCCAGCAGCTTGGGGCCTTCTCTCCCAAATGAGCAGTTCTTC.

This clonotype was seen at least ten times. The chain has TRBV9 and TRBJ1-5, with a tentative D call TRBD1 (6 bases). The germline V gene has CDR1 SGDLS and CDR2 YYNGEE. The CDR3 has 15 residues. Trimming left V 4 bases short and J 5 bases short, with 16 bases between. CDR3 amino acids: CASSPRGVVDQPQHF. CDR3 bases: TGTGCCAGCAGCCCCAGGGGAGTGGTAGATCAGCCCCAGCATTTT.

The J gene is TRBJ2-7, the V gene TRBV13; 12 bases align to TRBD2. CDR1 is PRHDT, CDR2 FYEKMQ, per germline (reference sequence). The J segment lost 6 bases and the V segment lost 8 bases, leaving 20 bases of the junction unmatched. The CDR3 loop spans 18 amino acids. The CDR3 here is CASCWGLAGGPTSLEQYF. CDR3 nucleotides: TGTGCCAGCTGCTGGGGGCTAGCGGGAGGGCCAACTTCGCTCGAGCAGTACTTC.

This clonotype was detected only a few times. A junction boundary mismatches the germline segment, possibly from a read error. This chain joins TRBV7-7 and TRBJ2-7; D uncertain. The CDR3 contains 13 residues. The germline CDR1 and CDR2 sequences are SSHAT and FNYEAQ (reference sequence). The CDR3 bases are TGTGCTAGCAGCGCCGGTGGGTCCTACGAGCAGTACTTC. Translation gives CASSAGGSYEQYF.

This clonotype was picked up a small number of times. The J gene is TRBJ1-2, the V gene TRBV25-1, with TRBD1 matching 8 bases. There are 13 residues in the CDR3. After removal of 4 bases from V and 6 bases from J, the junction contained 4 bases not matched to a gene. From germline, CDR1 is MGHDK and CDR2 SYGVNS. The chain's CDR3 is CASSGTGSHGYTF. CDR3 DNA: TGTGCCAGCAGTGGGACAGGGAGCCATGGCTACACCTTC.

This clonotype was seen at least ten times. The chain has TRBV4-3 and TRBJ1-4; D gene unclear. The CDR3 totals 16 residues. Germline V lookup: CDR1 LGHNA, CDR2 YSLEER. The ends were cut back, 0 bases at V and 0 bases at J, with 8 bases in the middle. The CDR3 nucleotides read TGCGCCAGCAGCCAAGATTGGGCAGCAACTAATGAAAAACTGTTTTTT. It encodes CASSQDWAATNEKLFF.

There are a few counts of this clonotype. The rearrangement uses TRBV6-2 or TRBV6-3 and TRBJ2-3; D not certain. CDR1 is MNHEY, CDR2 SVGEGT, per germline. Trimming stripped 8 bases from V and 0 bases from J, with 15 bases between. The CDR3 spans 15 residues. This chain's CDR3 is CASRRGEYSTDTQYF. CDR3 DNA: TGTGCCAGCCGCCGCGGAGAATATAGCACAGATACGCAGTATTTT.

This clonotype was picked up a small number of times. V is TRBV30 and J is TRBJ2-1; TRBD2 matches 14 bases. Germline CDR1 reads GTSNPN; CDR2 reads SVGIG (reference sequence). CDR3 length: 16 amino acids. The V gene end was trimmed by 1 base and the J gene end by 7 bases; junction bases not matched to a gene: 6. The CDR3 region has the DNA TGTGCCTGGAGTGGACTAGCGGGAGGGCCAGGGAATGAGCAGTTCTTC. It yields the protein CAWSGLAGGPGNEQFF.

This clonotype came up a few times. The rearrangement links TRBV7-2 to TRBJ2-7, with 8 bases fitting TRBD2. The CDR3 is 14 amino acids. Germline values: CDR1 SGHTA, CDR2 FQGNSA. With 4 bases clipped from V and 4 bases from J, the junction kept 6 bases outside the gene matches. In nucleotides, the CDR3 is TGTGCCAGCAGCTGGCTAGCGGGCTTGTACGAGCAGTACTTC. Residues: CASSWLAGLYEQYF.